This T cell receptor (beta chain) was profiled in a study of T cells in Graves' hyperthyroidism and ophthalmopathy (dated by TCRdb to 2018 to 2020). General notes on the study: To identify distinguishing TCR V-J signatures, a discovery cohort of around 98 patients was used, comprising 43 with Graves' ophthalmopathy and approximately 58 with stable Graves' hyperthyroidism. The study also compared thyroid tissue and blood T-cell repertoires from 6 or 7 Graves' hyperthyroidism patients. Following sampling, methimazole starting at 30 mg daily was given to hyperthyroidism patients, and high-dose intravenous methylprednisolone was given to ophthalmopathy patients. The paper describes TCR Vbeta CDR3 sequencing of 140 or so peripheral blood samples, made up of some 42 ophthalmopathy patients, over 70 hyperthyroidism patients and around 17 progressor patients. For training and testing, the 100 patients in the discovery cohort were randomly divided in a 7:3 ratio. Whether ophthalmopathy could be predicted prospectively was tested in an independent validation cohort made up of 18 to 20 hyperthyroidism patients plus 17 patients who later progressed to ophthalmopathy.

TCR beta CDR3 regions were amplified from RNA transcripts. A first-round RT-PCR of the TCR CDR3 used the HTBI primer set with the Qiagen OneStep RT-PCR kit. Libraries were constructed in a second round of multiplex PCR, after which size selection and purification were performed. Sequencing of the libraries was done on an Illumina HiSeq2000 using paired-end 100 bp reads. On the authors' methods: SOAPnuke was used to process the raw data, throwing out any read that contained adapters or uncalled bases, had a mean Phred below 15, or lacked an exact constant-primer or identifier match. COPE v1.2.5 was used to merge the high-quality paired reads, and each unique nucleotide sequence was defined as a clonotype. MiTCR v1.1 was used to align clonotypes to the IMGT TRBV, TRBD and TRBJ reference segments. Only V-J combinations with frequency above 0.0001, covering 99% to 99.2% of repertoires, were analysed. The TCS score was defined as F50 (clonal expansion) divided by E x V (chaos), with BLOSUM62-based TCRdist calculated between CDR3 peptides within each V-J. Welch's t-statistics and random forest reduced fewer than 600 V-J features to about 13, which were used in a naive Bayes classifier (R e1071). The similarity between thyroid and blood repertoires was quantified using the Morisita-Horn index. TCRdb trimmed public reads at Q25 via fastp, called clones via MiXCR and kept in-frame beta chains. Rows matching on CDR3 protein sequence are summarized as one entry with the most common DNA and genes. TCRdb's processing, not the authors' own work, is the source of the V and J calls. The sample data list approximately 510,000 distinct CDR3 sequences, and 40% to 55% of these were observed just once. The ten biggest clones cover 35% to 50% of the sample.

The study excluded patients with uncontrolled infections, other autoimmune diseases, pregnancy or lactation. Clinical symptoms, serum thyroxine and TRAb, thyroid ultrasound, and orbital computed tomography formed the basis for the diagnoses. Total RNA was extracted with Trizol reagent, and quality was checked on an Agilent 2100 Bioanalyzer. As to this clonotype: There is no known antigen for this receptor. The sample holds no much larger clone one base away, and base qualities are not on file.

Results the study describes overall, beyond this receptor: In cross-validation, a model built on a 13 V-J signature told ophthalmopathy apart from stable hyperthyroidism with 85% to 90% sensitivity and around 83% specificity, and in testing the same model reached 80%/75%. Most expanded thyroid clonotypes (frequency above 0.001) were also detected in blood, suggesting blood repertoires may reflect thyroid immune responses. No statistical method was used to fix the sample size in advance, and group allocation was not hidden from the investigators. In validation, progression to ophthalmopathy was predicted by the model with nearly 71% sensitivity and 72% to 85% specificity, a median of approximately 6.5 months before onset.

Sequenced: peripheral blood or thyroid tissue (not recorded which). The clonotype comes from an adult woman with Graves' disease, either hyperthyroidism or ophthalmopathy (not recorded which).

The CDR3 protein is CASSPGTGTEAFF. The bases read TGTGCCAGCAGCCCGGGGACGGGCACTGAAGCTTTCTTT. The rearranged segments are TRBV11-1 and TRBJ1-1, and perhaps TRBD1 as D gene, on 5 matching bases. Trimming takes 5 bases from V and 4 bases from J, and the germline ends sit 11 bases apart. CDR1 and CDR2 (SGHAT, FQDESV) derive from the germline V gene (reference sequence). CDR3 length: 13 amino acids, cysteine to phenylalanine. The DNA shown is the 39-base CDR3, in frame from base 1.